The TCR beta chain described here comes from a study of tumor-infiltrating lymphocytes in oesophageal squamous cell carcinoma. Comment on this clonotype: Likely a read error: the CDR3 ends without its conserved phenylalanine or tryptophan. The DNA is left out, because the CDR3 cannot be placed on it with certainty; the CDR3 is given as TCRdb lists it.

TCRdb fed the reads into MiXCR, producing one record per CDR3 protein. Here the sample spans more than 10,000 distinct CDR3 sequences, roughly 58% being singletons. 17 amino acids form the CDR3, both terminal residues included. CDR1 is SEHNR and CDR2 is FQNEAQ in the germline V gene (reference sequence). Material for sequencing was blood. The sequence was collected from a female donor with esophageal squamous cell carcinoma. The gene calls are TRBV7-9 and TRBJ1-6; the listed D gene, TRBD1, was not tested against the DNA. The CDR3 spells CASSLAPTGPEKLFFGS.